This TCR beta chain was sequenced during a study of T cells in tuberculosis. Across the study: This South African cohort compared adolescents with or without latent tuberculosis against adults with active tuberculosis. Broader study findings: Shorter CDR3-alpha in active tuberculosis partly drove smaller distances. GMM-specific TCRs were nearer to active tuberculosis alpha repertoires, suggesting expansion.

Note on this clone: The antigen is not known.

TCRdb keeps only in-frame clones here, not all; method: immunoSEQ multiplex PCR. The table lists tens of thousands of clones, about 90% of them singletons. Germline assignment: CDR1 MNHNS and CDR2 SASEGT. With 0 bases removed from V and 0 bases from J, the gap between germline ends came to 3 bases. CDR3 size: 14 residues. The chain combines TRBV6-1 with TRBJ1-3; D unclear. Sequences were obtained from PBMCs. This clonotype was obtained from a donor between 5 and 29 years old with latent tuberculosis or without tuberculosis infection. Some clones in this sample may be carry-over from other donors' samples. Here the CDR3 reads CASSEASSGNTIYF. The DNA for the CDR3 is TGTGCCAGCAGTGAAGCCTCCTCTGGAAACACCATATATTTT.